This T cell receptor (beta chain) was identified during a study of blood T cell repertoires in COVID-19. For the study at large: Acute and convalescent COVID-19 samples came from the United States, Italy and Spain. T cells, B-cell-depleted T cells, or PBMCs provided the cDNA or gDNA that served as material.

This clone was detected only once. Clones were read by immunoSEQ multiplex PCR, and TCRdb kept only the in-frame ones, dropping some. The sample has about 98,000 clones, approximately 80% seen once; the top ten hold about a tenth. This CDR3 comprises 16 residues. The V gene end was trimmed by 0 bases and the J gene end by 2 bases; junction bases not matched to a gene: 3. CDR1 and CDR2 from the germline V gene are SGHRS and YFSETQ. This receptor was taken from a man between 65 and 85 years old with active or convalescent COVID-19. The chain uses TRBV5-1 and TRBJ2-3; 10 nucleotides align to TRBD2. Sequenced: peripheral blood. CDR3 residues: CASSLGSGGHTDTQYF. The CDR3 DNA sequence: TGCGCCAGCAGCTTGGGTAGCGGGGGGCACACAGATACGCAGTATTTT.